What follows are 32 T cell receptor beta chains derived from one specimen sequenced in a study of shared clonotypes between healthy human individuals. Produced via immunoSEQ multiplex PCR; TCRdb's table is partial and in-frame only. The sample records 150,000 to 200,000 clones, 85% to 95% being singletons. The sample consisted of naive CD4+ T cells sorted from blood. Subset of the sample: CD45RA+ positively selected. These receptors were collected from a woman aged 25-40 years in good health.

This sequence joins TRBV6-1 and TRBJ1-5, with D perhaps matching TRBD1 (5 bases). CDR1 is MNHNS and CDR2 is SASEGT in the germline V gene. CDR3 length: 13 residues. Between the trimmed V and J ends, which lost 7 bases and 4 bases, there was a span of 11 bases. DNA for the CDR3: TGTGCCAGCATGAAGGACAAAAATCAGCCCCAGCATTTT. Its protein product is CASMKDKNQPQHF.

V gene TRBV7-2 combines with J gene TRBJ1-2; tentatively, D is TRBD1 (6 bases). CDR1 and CDR2 from the germline V gene are SGHTA and FQGNSA. The CDR3 loop spans 14 amino acids. V lost 5 bases and J lost 7, with 17 bases in between. In DNA, the CDR3 is TGTGCCAGCAGCACCTACCATGAGGGGGGTGGCTACACCTTC. It codes for CASSTYHEGGGYTF.

This chain joins TRBV5-7 and TRBJ2-7; 7 nucleotides line up with TRBD1. TRBV5-7 is noted as an ORF with a role that remains uncertain. This CDR3 spans 15 amino acids. After removal of 3 bases from V and 5 bases from J, the junction contained 11 bases not matched to a gene. CDR3 amino acids: CASSSPWTGSHEQYF. Written as DNA, the CDR3 is TGTGCCAGCAGCTCACCCTGGACAGGCAGCCACGAGCAGTACTTC.

This chain uses TRBV4-2 with TRBJ2-7; the match to TRBD2 covers 7 bases. With V trimmed by 0 bases and J by 3 bases, 8 bases remained unmatched. This CDR3 contains 16 residues. In germline, CDR1 is LGHNA, CDR2 YNFKEQ. CDR3 in amino acids: CASSQDSSGTIYEQYF. The CDR3 bases are TGTGCCAGCAGCCAAGATTCAAGCGGGACGATCTACGAGCAGTACTTC.

The genes are TRBV7-8 and TRBJ1-1; D not certain. V lost 1 base and J 1 base, leaving 7 bases between the germline ends. CDR3 length: 14 amino acids. Germline CDR1 and CDR2: SGHVS and FQNEAQ. This CDR3 is CASSLVISNTEAFF. The CDR3 DNA follows: TGTGCCAGCAGCTTAGTTATATCGAACACTGAAGCTTTCTTT. The full variable domain, in which reference TRBV7-8 and TRBJ1-1 provide the parts outside the CDR3, is GAGVSQSPRYKVAKRGQDVALRCDPISGHVSLFWYQQALGQGPEFLTYFQNEAQLDKSGLPSDRFFAERPEGSVSTLKIQRTQQEDSAVYLCASSLVISNTEAFFGQGTRLTVV.

This chain connects TRBV28 to TRBJ1-1; D is possibly TRBD1 (6 bases). Deletions cut 2 bases from V and 6 bases from J, with 31 bases between. In germline, CDR1 is MDHEN, CDR2 SYDVKM. CDR3 length equals 20 residues. The CDR3 DNA reads as TGTGCCAGCAGTTTACAATCCCGCGGGACACTCCGCATGGGTTTGTCTGAAGCTTTCTTT. It translates to CASSLQSRGTLRMGLSEAFF.

A single count supports this clone. J is TRBJ1-1 and V is TRBV2, with a weak D call TRBD1 (6 bases). The CDR3 extends over 15 amino acids. Per germline, CDR1 SNHLY and CDR2 FYNNEI. The V and J ends lost 6 bases and 0 bases respectively, with 14 bases between them. The CDR3 spells CASRIRDTLNTEAFF. For the CDR3, the DNA is TGTGCCAGCAGAATACGGGACACCCTGAACACTGAAGCTTTCTTT. The complete variable domain, with remaining parts taken from reference TRBV2 and TRBJ1-1, reads EPEVTQTPSHQVTQMGQEVILRCVPISNHLYFYWYRQILGQKVEFLVSFYNNEISEKSEIFDDQFSVERPDGSNFTLKIRSTKLEDSAMYFCASRIRDTLNTEAFFGQGTRLTVV.

The rearrangement links TRBV6-5 to TRBJ1-1; 9 nucleotides match TRBD1. With 9 bases clipped from V and 6 bases from J, the junction kept 5 bases outside the gene matches. The CDR3 sequence is 12 residues long. The germline V gene encodes CDR1 MNHEY and CDR2 SVGAGI. The CDR3 nucleotides are TGTGCCAGTCGACAGGGGGAGGCTGAAGCTTTCTTT. Translation gives CASRQGEAEAFF.

The rearrangement links TRBV7-2 to TRBJ2-1, with 7 bases that match TRBD1. CDR3 length equals 17 residues. CDR1 is SGHTA and CDR2 is FQGNSA in the germline V gene. V was clipped by 7 bases and J by 0 bases; unmatched bases: 12. CDR3 sequence (DNA): TGTGCCAGCAATCTAGGGGACAGTACTAGCTCCTACAATGAGCAGTTCTTC. Protein product: CASNLGDSTSSYNEQFF.

This clone was seen once. V usage is TRBV6-5 and J usage is TRBJ2-5, with no clear D. The end of the DNA aligns better with TRBJ2-7, so the J call may be wrong. The germline gives CDR1 MNHEY, CDR2 SVGAGI. This CDR3 region has 13 residues. The CDR3, as DNA: TGTGCCAGCAGTTACGTGTCAGCCTACGAGCAGTACTTC. Translating it yields CASSYVSAYEQYF.

This sequence joins TRBV7-3 and TRBJ2-7; 7 positions agree with TRBD2. The CDR3 consists of 13 residues. J lost 6 bases, V lost 8 bases, and 10 bases had no gene match. CDR1 SGHTA and CDR2 FQGTGA come from the germline V gene. The CDR3 sequence is CASAGQRDSEQYF. The CDR3 region has the DNA TGTGCCAGCGCTGGCCAGCGGGACTCCGAGCAGTACTTC. The variable domain in full, completed from reference TRBV7-3 and TRBJ2-7, reads GAGVSQTPSNKVTEKGKYVELRCDPISGHTALYWYRQSLGQGPEFLIYFQGTGAADDSGLPNDRFFAVRPEGSVSTLKIQRTERGDSAVYLCASAGQRDSEQYFGPGTRLTVT.

This rearrangement joins TRBV2 to TRBJ2-1; D remains ambiguous. Germline assignment: CDR1 SNHLY and CDR2 FYNNEI. V was clipped by 4 bases and J by 6 bases, with 10 bases between them. CDR3 length: 13 amino acids. The CDR3 nucleotides read TGTGCCAGCAGTGGCGCCCTAGGCAATGAGCAGTTCTTC. Protein: CASSGALGNEQFF.

The rearrangement links TRBV6-1 to TRBJ1-5; D is possibly TRBD1 (5 bases). Trimming left V 2 bases short and J 0 bases short, with 17 bases between. Germline V gene lookup returns CDR1 MNHNS and CDR2 SASEGT. The CDR3 covers 18 residues. The DNA of the CDR3 is TGTGCCAGCAGTGAAAGGCTCGGGACGGCTTATAGCAATCAGCCCCAGCATTTT. This gives the protein CASSERLGTAYSNQPQHF.

The chain has TRBV28 and TRBJ2-2; TRBD2 is a possible D gene (5 bases). The CDR3 runs to 14 residues. V was trimmed by 7 bases and J by 6 bases, leaving 15 bases between them. CDR1 is MDHEN, CDR2 SYDVKM, per germline. The CDR3 loop is CASKTISYPGELFF. CDR3 coding DNA: TGTGCCAGCAAGACTATTAGTTACCCCGGGGAGCTGTTTTTT.

This chain connects TRBV28 to TRBJ1-6; D remains unclear. Germline lookup yields CDR1 MDHEN and CDR2 SYDVKM. Trimming cost V 6 bases and J 9 bases, with 9 bases left between them. CDR3 length: 12 amino acids. DNA of the CDR3: TGTGCCAGCAGCCCACAGCCTTCACCCCTCCACTTT. It translates to CASSPQPSPLHF.

This rearrangement joins TRBV6-5 to TRBJ2-4; D unresolved. The V gene's germline CDR1 is MNHEY and CDR2 SVGAGI. V was clipped by 0 bases and J by 6 bases, with 15 bases between them. The CDR3 covers 16 residues. The CDR3 coding sequence is TGTGCCAGCAGTTACTCGCTCAGGTCGTCAGTAAACATTCAGTACTTC. It specifies CASSYSLRSSVNIQYF.

About this clone itself: Other DNA sequences in the same sample also yield this CDR3. V gene TRBV28 combines with J gene TRBJ2-7; a possible D gene is TRBD2 (7 bases). CDR1 MDHEN and CDR2 SYDVKM come from the germline V gene. This CDR3 region has 14 residues. Deletions cut 5 bases from V and 2 bases from J, with 13 bases between. CDR3 amino acids: CASSSGTPTYEQYF. CDR3 DNA: TGTGCCAGCAGTAGCGGGACACCCACCTACGAGCAGTACTTC.

This chain joins TRBV7-2 and TRBJ2-7; D possibly matches TRBD1 or TRBD2 (5 bases each). This CDR3 spans 16 amino acids. Germline lookup yields CDR1 SGHTA and CDR2 FQGNSA. Trimming removed 5 bases at V and 4 bases at J, with 21 bases between. CDR3 residues: CASSALSGTEVYEQYF. The CDR3 DNA reads TGTGCCAGCAGCGCCCTTTCCGGGACCGAAGTTTACGAGCAGTACTTC.

The chain carries TRBV7-9 and TRBJ2-5; TRBD1 matches at 10 bases. The tail of the sequence fits TRBJ2-7 better, so the J call may be wrong. This CDR3 comprises 14 residues. Per germline, CDR1 SEHNR and CDR2 FQNEAQ (reference sequence). The CDR3 spells CASSSGTGVYEQYF. The CDR3 region has the DNA TGTGCCAGCAGTTCCGGGACAGGGGTCTACGAGCAGTACTTC.

The chain combines TRBV7-9 with TRBJ2-5; 7 bases match TRBD2. The germline CDR1 and CDR2 sequences are SEHNR and FQNEAQ (reference sequence). With V trimmed by 3 bases and J by 0 bases, 7 bases remained unmatched. The CDR3 is made up of 16 amino acids. CDR3 bases: TGTGCCAGCAGCTTCTCGGGACTACAATACCAAGAGACCCAGTACTTC. It specifies CASSFSGLQYQETQYF.

This clone was observed once. This chain uses TRBV9 with TRBJ1-3, with TRBD1 as a possible D gene (6 bases). CDR3 length: 15 residues. The germline V gene has CDR1 SGDLS and CDR2 YYNGEE. V lost 4 bases and J lost 3, with 14 bases in between. The CDR3 is CASSITGRYGNTIYF. In DNA form, the CDR3 reads TGTGCCAGCAGCATTACAGGGAGGTATGGAAACACCATATATTTT.

The J gene is TRBJ2-5, the V gene TRBV11-2, with D maybe TRBD2 (6 bases). The J call may be in error: the DNA end matches TRBJ2-7 better. This CDR3 is 12 amino acids long. CDR1 and CDR2 (germline): SGHAT, FQNNGV. The CDR3 DNA sequence: TGTGCCAGCAGCCGCCTAGCGAACGAGCAGTACTTC. Residues: CASSRLANEQYF.

Only one count was recorded for this clone. This chain joins TRBV27 and TRBJ1-1, with 7 bases identical to TRBD1. The CDR3 extends over 17 amino acids. V lost 4 bases, J lost 3 bases, and 14 bases stayed unmatched. The germline CDR1 and CDR2 sequences are MNHEY and SMNVEV (reference sequence). The CDR3 region is CASSSPPMTGRYTEAFF. DNA of the CDR3: TGTGCCAGCAGTTCCCCACCTATGACAGGGAGGTACACTGAAGCTTTCTTT.

This clone was picked up one time. The chain carries TRBV6-1 and TRBJ2-1, with 9 bases aligning to TRBD2. CDR3 size: 16 residues. Per germline, CDR1 MNHNS and CDR2 SASEGT. V dropped 0 bases and J dropped 5; count of bases not matched to a gene: 5. As DNA, the CDR3 is TGTGCCAGCAGTGAAGCCTGGCGGGAGGGCCACAATGAGCAGTTCTTC. This encodes CASSEAWREGHNEQFF.

V usage is TRBV19 and J usage is TRBJ1-5, with 7 bases fitting TRBD1. V lost 3 bases and J lost 1; bases outside the gene matches: 9. Germline V gene sequence: CDR1 LNHDA, CDR2 SQIVND (reference sequence). The CDR3 runs to 17 residues. The DNA for the CDR3 is TGTGCCAGTAGTATGGTAGAAGGGGGCCCAAGCAATCAGCCCCAGCATTTT. Translation gives CASSMVEGGPSNQPQHF. Complete variable domain (other parts from reference TRBV19 and TRBJ1-5): DGGITQSPKYLFRKEGQNVTLSCEQNLNHDAMYWYRQDPGQGLRLIYYSQIVNDFQKGDIAEGYSVSREKKESFPLTVTSAQKNPTAFYLCASSMVEGGPSNQPQHFGDGTRLSIL.

This clone has a single count. The chain employs TRBV28 and TRBJ1-4, with 9 nucleotides matching TRBD1. The CDR3 consists of 17 residues. In germline, CDR1 is MDHEN, CDR2 SYDVKM. The junction had 14 bases not matched to a gene; V was cut back by 5 bases and J by 7 bases. CDR3 bases: TGTGCCAGCAGTCCACCGGGACAGGGTTATGGGAGTGAAAAACTGTTTTTT. It codes for CASSPPGQGYGSEKLFF.

This clone was seen once. The rearrangement links TRBV19 to TRBJ2-1; 10 nucleotides match TRBD2. The germline gives CDR1 LNHDA, CDR2 SQIVND (reference sequence). The CDR3 covers 15 residues. Trimming removed 5 bases from V and 3 bases from J; junction bases left unmatched: 4. CDR3 nucleotide sequence: TGTGCCAGTAGTCCGACTAGCGGGTTCTACAATGAGCAGTTCTTC. Translating it yields CASSPTSGFYNEQFF.

The CDR3 sequence: CASSPISGGLDHEQYF. CDR3 nucleotides: TGTGCCAGCAGTCCCATCTCGGGGGGCCTGGACCACGAGCAGTACTTC. The J gene is TRBJ2-5, the V gene TRBV27, with D possibly matching TRBD2 (7 bases). The J call is uncertain, as TRBJ2-7 better fits the DNA end. Per germline, CDR1 MNHEY and CDR2 SMNVEV (reference sequence). The CDR3 runs to 16 residues.

This chain links TRBV11-3 with TRBJ2-5; D tentatively reads TRBD1 or TRBD2 (5 bases each). The J call could be wrong; TRBJ2-7 is a better fit for the DNA end. This CDR3 contains 14 residues. CDR1 is SGHNT, CDR2 YENEEA, per germline. This CDR3 is CASSPFGTSYEQYF. Written as DNA, the CDR3 is TGTGCCAGCAGCCCCTTCGGGACCTCCTACGAGCAGTACTTC.

CDR3 residues: CASSSPALTSGRNEQYF. CDR3 in DNA: TGTGCCAGCAGTTCCCCGGCCTTGACTAGCGGGAGGAACGAGCAGTACTTC. This chain links TRBV28 with TRBJ2-7, with 13 bases fitting TRBD2. J lost 5 bases, V lost 4 bases, and 11 bases had no gene match. CDR1 is MDHEN and CDR2 is SYDVKM in the germline V gene. The length of the CDR3 is 17 residues. The full variable domain, in which reference TRBV28 and TRBJ2-7 provide the parts outside the CDR3, is DVKVTQSSRYLVKRTGEKVFLECVQDMDHENMFWYRQDPGLGLRLIYFSYDVKMKEKGDIPEGYSVSREKKERFSLILESASTNQTSMYLCASSSPALTSGRNEQYFGPGTRLTVT.

The chain is built from TRBV19 and TRBJ1-6; no reliable D call. Germline values: CDR1 LNHDA, CDR2 SQIVND (reference sequence). V was trimmed by 3 bases and J by 2 bases, leaving 8 bases between them. The CDR3 sequence is 15 residues long. The CDR3 spells CASSIEGTYNSPLHF. CDR3 DNA: TGTGCCAGTAGTATTGAGGGAACCTATAATTCACCCCTCCACTTT.

The CDR3 DNA reads TGTGCCAGCTCAATAGCTCCCCCTGGACAGGGTTCCTACGAGCAGTACTTC. Its protein is CASSIAPPGQGSYEQYF. The V and J genes are TRBV18 and TRBJ2-7; 8 bases fit TRBD1. J gave up 1 base and V 5 bases, and 13 bases lay outside the gene matches. The length of the CDR3 is 17 residues. Germline values: CDR1 KGHSH, CDR2 LQKENI.